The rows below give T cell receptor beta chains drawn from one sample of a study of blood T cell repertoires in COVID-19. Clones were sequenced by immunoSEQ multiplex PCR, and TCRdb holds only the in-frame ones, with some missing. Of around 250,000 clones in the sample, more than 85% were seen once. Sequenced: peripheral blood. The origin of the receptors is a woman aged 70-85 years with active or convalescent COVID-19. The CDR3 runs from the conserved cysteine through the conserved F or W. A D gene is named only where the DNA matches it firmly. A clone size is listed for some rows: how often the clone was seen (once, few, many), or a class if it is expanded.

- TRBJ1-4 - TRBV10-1 TGCGCCAGCAGTGAAGGCCGGAGACTGTTTTTT CASSEGRRLFF
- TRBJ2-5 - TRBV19 TGTGCCAGTAGTATCTCTCTCCTAGAGACCCAGTACTTC CASSISLLETQYF
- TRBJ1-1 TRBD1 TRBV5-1 TGCGCCAGCAGCTTGGACAGGGGAAGGACTGAAGCTTTCTTT CASSLDRGRTEAFF
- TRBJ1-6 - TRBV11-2 TGTGCCAGCAGCTTAGTGGGGGGGGCCTATAATTCACCCCTCCACTTT CASSLVGGAYNSPLHF
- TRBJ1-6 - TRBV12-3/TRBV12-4 TGTGCCAGCAGAAACAGGGATTATTCACCCCTCCACTTT CASRNRDYSPLHF
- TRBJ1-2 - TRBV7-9 TGTGCCAGCAGCTACAGGGAACCGAGGGGCTACACCTTC CASSYREPRGYTF
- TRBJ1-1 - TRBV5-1 TGCGCCAGCAGCTCGTCGGGGGGCGAGACTGAAGCTTTCTTT CASSSSGGETEAFF
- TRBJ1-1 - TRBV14 TGTGCCAGCAGCCAAAGGCCTTTTGAGGGGAGGGACACTGAAGCTTTCTTT CASSQRPFEGRDTEAFF
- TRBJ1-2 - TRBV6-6 TGTGCCTCTCGGGGGGGCGAGTATGGCTACACCTTC CASRGGEYGYTF
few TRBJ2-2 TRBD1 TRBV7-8 TGTGCCAGCAGCCACCGGGACAGGAACACCGGGGAGCTGTTTTTT CASSHRDRNTGELFF
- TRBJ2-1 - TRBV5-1 TGCGCCAGCAGCTCACAAAAACTAGTCCCCATGCAGTTCTTC CASSSQKLVPMQFF
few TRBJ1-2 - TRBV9 TGTGCCAGCAGCCCGACCTCGCAGGGAGGAAGTGGCTACACCTTC CASSPTSQGGSGYTF
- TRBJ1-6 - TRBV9 TGTGCCAGCAGCGGACAGGCCGATCTGAATTCACCCCTCCACTTT CASSGQADLNSPLHF
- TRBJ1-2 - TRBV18 TGTGCCAGCTCACCACCGACAGGCGGTGACTATGGCTACACCTTC CASSPPTGGDYGYTF
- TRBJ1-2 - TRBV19 TGTGCCAGTCGTCCCGCCGCCTTGGCCCCCCGTGGCTACACCTTC CASRPAALAPRGYTF